This TCR beta chain was identified during a study of human T cells and chemical hapten exposure. Study-wide results and limits: TCRs exceeding 1 in 1000 frequency stayed unchanged with DPC sensitization. With patch test score, the counts of PT1 expanded TCRs showed a positive correlation. Versus controls, significantly more large CDR3 similarity clusters arose from expanded TCRs.

V was pared by 8 bases and J by 0 bases, with 18 bases between. Germline V lookup: CDR1 SQVTM, CDR2 ANQGSEA. There are 15 residues in the CDR3. Each CDR3 protein gets one entry after TCRdb re-called the RACE reads with MiXCR. This table has tens of thousands of distinct CDR3 sequences, approximately 29% appearing once. For this clonotype: What it recognizes is unknown.

The time point is: patch test 1, 2 weeks after DPC sensitization. Treatment: therapeutic diphenylcyclopropenone sensitization with weekly scalp DPC. The TCR sequence derives from a man in his forties with alopecia areata. Some clones in this sample may be carry-over from other donors' samples. The V gene is TRBV29-1, the J gene TRBJ2-3; TRBD2 might be the D (5 bases). Sequencing used whole blood, obtained in connection with sensitization to the hapten diphenylcyclopropenone (DPC). The CDR3 DNA sequence: TGCAGCTCCGGAGGCGGGCTTACTAGCACAGATACGCAGTATTTT. Translating it yields CSSGGGLTSTDTQYF.